These 22 T cell receptor beta chains share one sample of origin, sequenced in a study of blood T cell repertoires in COVID-19. Profiling relied on immunoSEQ multiplex PCR, and the TCRdb table lists in-frame clones only, not all of them. The sample contains approximately 240,000 clones, around 84% of which appear only once. Sequencing used peripheral blood. The source of these receptors is a woman aged 55-69 years who had recovered from COVID-19.

The chain employs TRBV4-1 and TRBJ2-5; TRBD2 matches at 10 bases. The CDR3 is made up of 19 amino acids. CDR1 is MGHRA, CDR2 YSYEKL, per germline. J was trimmed by 5 bases and V by 4 bases; bases with no gene match: 19. CDR3 amino acids: CASSPLAGVALREGETQYF. The CDR3 DNA reads as TGCGCCAGCAGCCCGCTAGCGGGGGTAGCCCTACGGGAGGGGGAGACCCAGTACTTC.

The chain recombines TRBV10-3 with TRBJ2-7, with TRBD2 identical over 10 bases. CDR3 size: 15 residues. After removal of 11 bases from V and 0 bases from J, the junction contained 10 bases not matched to a gene. Germline lookup yields CDR1 ENHRY and CDR2 SYGVKD. CDR3 sequence reads: CAVQTGLAYSYEQYF. The CDR3 coding sequence is TGTGCCGTTCAGACGGGACTAGCGTACTCCTACGAGCAGTACTTC.

J is TRBJ2-7 and V is TRBV6-6; 10 nucleotides agree with TRBD1. The CDR3 is 15 residues long. Germline V gene data show CDR1 as MNHNY and CDR2 as SVGAGI (reference sequence). The ends lost 7 bases at V and 1 base at J; junction bases unmatched: 7. Written as DNA, the CDR3 is TGTGCCAGCAAATTAGGACAGGGGGTTTCCTACGAGCAGTACTTC. Its translation is CASKLGQGVSYEQYF.

The sample holds one count of this clone. The V gene is TRBV7-3, the J gene TRBJ2-2; TRBD1 aligns across 11 bases. J lost 5 bases, V lost 5 bases, and 4 bases had no gene match. CDR1 is SGHTA and CDR2 is FQGTGA in the germline V gene. This CDR3 spans 15 amino acids. CDR3 nucleotides: TGTGCCAGCAGCCACGGACAGGGGGCTACCGGGGAGCTGTTTTTT. Protein: CASSHGQGATGELFF.

This clone was detected a few times. The chain is built from TRBV4-2 and TRBJ1-1, with no clear D. Germline values: CDR1 LGHNA, CDR2 YNFKEQ. V gave up 0 bases and J gave up 4 bases, with 6 bases separating them. The length of the CDR3 is 13 residues. This CDR3 reads CASSQDAGTEAFF. The CDR3 DNA follows: TGTGCCAGCAGCCAAGATGCCGGCACTGAAGCTTTCTTT.

This chain links TRBV10-3 with TRBJ2-2; tentative D call: TRBD1 (6 bases). CDR3 length: 15 residues. Trimming left V 10 bases short and J 0 bases short, with 15 bases between. Germline CDR1 reads ENHRY; CDR2 reads SYGVKD. CDR3 sequence (DNA): TGTGCCACCCGGACCGGGACATCGAACACCGGGGAGCTGTTTTTT. Translating it yields CATRTGTSNTGELFF.

The V and J genes are TRBV4-1 and TRBJ2-7; 12 nucleotides line up with TRBD2. Germline V CDR1 and CDR2: MGHRA, YSYEKL. The junction had 10 bases not matched to a gene; V was cut back by 4 bases and J by 0 bases. CDR3 length: 18 residues. The CDR3 nucleotides are TGCGCCAGCAGCCGGCGGTGGCCTAGCGGGGGGGACTCCTACGAGCAGTACTTC. This codes for CASSRRWPSGGDSYEQYF.

CDR3 loop: CASSYMRGYSNQPQHF. The CDR3, as DNA: TGTGCCAGCAGTTATATGCGAGGGTATAGCAATCAGCCCCAGCATTTT. The chain couples TRBV6-2 or TRBV6-3 to TRBJ1-5; no definite D call. V lost 3 bases and J 0 bases, leaving 12 bases between the germline ends. The CDR3 runs 16 residues. Germline V gives CDR1 MNHEY, CDR2 SVGEGT.

CDR3 nucleotides: TGCGCCAGCAGCCCCGGGACTCTGAACACCGGGGAGCTGTTTTTT. Encoded protein: CASSPGTLNTGELFF. The rearrangement uses TRBV5-1 and TRBJ2-2, with TRBD2 as a possible D gene (6 bases). Trimming took off 4 bases at V and 1 base at J, with 11 bases between the two ends. The CDR3 length is 15 residues. The germline V gene has CDR1 SGHRS and CDR2 YFSETQ.

The chain links TRBV5-1 to TRBJ1-1; tentative D call: TRBD1 (6 bases). The germline V and J ends were trimmed by 2 bases and 5 bases, with 13 bases remaining between them. CDR1 SGHRS and CDR2 YFSETQ come from the germline V gene. This CDR3 comprises 14 residues. The CDR3 loop is CASSFQGSGTEAFF. The CDR3 bases are TGCGCCAGCAGCTTTCAGGGGAGTGGAACTGAAGCTTTCTTT.

This clone showed up many times. V and J are TRBV5-5 and TRBJ2-7, with a weak D call TRBD1 (5 bases). V gave up 0 bases and J gave up 4 bases, with 8 bases separating them. CDR1 is SGHKS, CDR2 YYEKEE, per germline (reference sequence). The CDR3 covers 13 residues. DNA of the CDR3: TGTGCCAGCAGCTTGGAGGACACGTACGAGCAGTACTTC. Translation: CASSLEDTYEQYF.

The rearrangement joins TRBV18 to TRBJ1-1, with TRBD1 as a possible D gene (6 bases). Germline V gives CDR1 KGHSH, CDR2 LQKENI. The CDR3 consists of 16 residues. V was trimmed by 6 bases and J by 4 bases, leaving 21 bases between them. CDR3 nucleotides: TGTGCCAGCTCCATTGGGGGCGTCCAACTTGGCACTGAAGCTTTCTTT. Residues: CASSIGGVQLGTEAFF.

This clone has only one observation. V and J are TRBV11-2 and TRBJ2-6, with TRBD1 identical over 8 bases. CDR3 length equals 17 residues. Germline-derived CDR1 and CDR2 are SGHAT and FQNNGV. With 7 bases clipped from V and 3 bases from J, the junction kept 11 bases outside the gene matches. Here the CDR3 DNA reads TGTGCCAGCATCCACGGCAGGGGGCGTGGTGGGGCCAACGTCCTGACTTTC. Translation gives CASIHGRGRGGANVLTF.

This clone was seen once. The genes are TRBV20-1 and TRBJ1-1, with D hard to call. This CDR3 has 11 amino acids. Trimming took 7 bases from V and 0 from J, leaving 6 bases between them. Germline V CDR1 and CDR2: DFQATT, SNEGSKA (reference sequence). CDR3 amino acids: CSVHLNTEAFF. The CDR3 DNA reads TGCAGTGTACACCTGAACACTGAAGCTTTCTTT.

The V and J genes are TRBV7-2 and TRBJ2-2; the D gene is possibly TRBD2 (5 bases). The CDR3 extends over 16 amino acids. CDR1 and CDR2 (germline): SGHTA, FQGNSA. V lost 0 bases to trimming and J lost 4 bases, with 12 bases between them. The CDR3 DNA sequence: TGTGCCAGCAGCTTAGCCTCGACTACCCTCACCGGGGAGCTGTTTTTT. Translated: CASSLASTTLTGELFF.

The V and J genes are TRBV5-1 and TRBJ1-2; TRBD1 agrees at 7 bases. The CDR3 consists of 13 residues. V shed 4 bases, J shed 6 bases, and the junction held 6 bases outside the gene matches. Germline V gene sequence: CDR1 SGHRS, CDR2 YFSETQ. The DNA of the CDR3 is TGCGCCAGCAGCCCCACAGGGGTTGATGGCTACACCTTC. Translating it yields CASSPTGVDGYTF.

The chain couples TRBV15 to TRBJ2-7; a possible D gene is TRBD2 (6 bases). The germline V and J ends were trimmed by 5 bases and 3 bases, with 14 bases remaining between them. Germline V gene sequence: CDR1 LNHNV, CDR2 YYDKDF (reference sequence). The CDR3 is made up of 14 amino acids. The CDR3 loop is CATSPGIGGYEQYF. The CDR3 bases are TGTGCCACCAGCCCCGGGATCGGGGGCTACGAGCAGTACTTC.

CDR3 sequence reads: CASSQVGQGVSGYTF. DNA of the CDR3: TGCGCCAGCAGCCAAGTCGGACAGGGGGTTTCTGGCTACACCTTC. This sequence joins TRBV4-3 and TRBJ1-2; the match to TRBD1 covers 10 bases. Germline values: CDR1 LGHNA, CDR2 YSLEER. The CDR3 runs 15 residues. With 1 base clipped from V and 7 bases from J, the junction kept 6 bases outside the gene matches.

V and J are TRBV6-1 and TRBJ2-5; a possible D gene is TRBD2 (6 bases). Trimming cost V 0 bases and J 5 bases, with 10 bases left between them. CDR1 is MNHNS, CDR2 SASEGT, per germline. The CDR3 has 14 amino acids. The CDR3 DNA follows: TGTGCCAGCAGTGAAGCCGGGGCGGGGGAGACCCAGTACTTC. This translates into CASSEAGAGETQYF.

The V call is TRBV9, the J call TRBJ2-2; tentative D call: TRBD1 (6 bases). CDR1 is SGDLS and CDR2 is YYNGEE in the germline V gene. The CDR3 loop spans 16 amino acids. The germline V and J ends were trimmed by 0 bases and 6 bases, with 15 bases remaining between them. The CDR3 DNA reads TGTGCCAGCAGCGTAGCCACAGGGTCGGCGCCCGGGGAGCTGTTTTTT. Translated, it gives CASSVATGSAPGELFF.

The rearrangement uses TRBV5-1 and TRBJ2-3; the match to TRBD1 covers 11 bases. The V gene end was trimmed by 0 bases and the J gene end by 5 bases; junction bases not matched to a gene: 5. The CDR3 runs to 16 residues. Germline CDR1 reads SGHRS; CDR2 reads YFSETQ. DNA of the CDR3: TGCGCCAGCAGCTTGGCGGACAGGGGGCCGAAAGATACGCAGTATTTT. As protein: CASSLADRGPKDTQYF. The variable domain in full, completed from reference TRBV5-1 and TRBJ2-3, reads KAGVTQTPRYLIKTRGQQVTLSCSPISGHRSVSWYQQTPGQGLQFLFEYFSETQRNKGNFPGRFSGRQFSNSRSEMNVSTLELGDSALYLCASSLADRGPKDTQYFGPGTRLTVL.

The chain carries TRBV4-3 and TRBJ2-3; D is possibly TRBD2 (7 bases). Germline V gene sequence: CDR1 LGHNA, CDR2 YSLEER. V lost 0 bases and J 5 bases, leaving 15 bases between the germline ends. There are 16 residues in the CDR3. The CDR3 region is CASSQDLAGAGDTQYF. CDR3 nucleotides: TGCGCCAGCAGCCAAGATCTGGCGGGGGCCGGAGATACGCAGTATTTT.